The 19 T cell receptor beta chains below all came from one sample that was sequenced in a study of blood T cell repertoires in COVID-19 (dated by TCRdb to 2019 to 2021). Libraries were made using the immunoSEQ multiplex PCR assay. The table was pulled from immuneACCESS by TCRdb, which kept in-frame rearrangements only. Such tables lose some clones; where checked, under half of the loss comes from unresolved V genes, and the rest has no known cause. For this sample the table gives roughly 120,000 clones, of which around three quarters were detected only once. 3.5% to 5% of the sample is held by the ten biggest clonotypes. Specimen: peripheral blood. The receptors here all came from a human donor in a cohort sampled during active or convalescent COVID-19.

The chain employs TRBV7-2 and TRBJ2-5, with TRBD2 matching 11 bases. This CDR3 region has 15 residues. The junction had 8 bases not matched to a gene; V was cut back by 6 bases and J by 5 bases. The germline CDR1 and CDR2 sequences are SGHTA and FQGNSA. CDR3 amino acids: CASRSIAGGGETQYF. CDR3 DNA: TGTGCCAGCAGATCTATAGCGGGAGGGGGTGAGACCCAGTACTTC.

The chain combines TRBV2 with TRBJ2-1; 7 bases line up with TRBD2. Germline-derived CDR1 and CDR2 are SNHLY and FYNNEI. The CDR3 extends over 15 amino acids. Trimming at V came to 7 bases and at J to 2 bases, leaving 8 bases not matched to a gene. The CDR3 DNA follows: TGTGCCAGCAAGGTAGGGCGGGAGCCCTACAATGAGCAGTTCTTC. Encoded protein: CASKVGREPYNEQFF. Together with reference TRBV2 and TRBJ2-1, the CDR3 gives the full variable domain: EPEVTQTPSHQVTQMGQEVILRCVPISNHLYFYWYRQILGQKVEFLVSFYNNEISEKSEIFDDQFSVERPDGSNFTLKIRSTKLEDSAMYFCASKVGREPYNEQFFGPGTRLTVL.

This clone was counted a few times. This chain uses TRBV7-8 with TRBJ2-7; 11 nucleotides line up with TRBD2. The CDR3 is 14 residues long. Germline lookup yields CDR1 SGHVS and CDR2 FQNEAQ. Trimming at V came to 6 bases and at J to 1 base, leaving 2 bases not matched to a gene. DNA for the CDR3: TGTGCCAGCAGAACTAGCGGGGGTTCCTACGAGCAGTACTTC. Residues: CASRTSGGSYEQYF.

This clone has just one count. This chain joins TRBV12-3 or TRBV12-4 and TRBJ1-3; D unclear. The CDR3 sequence is 11 residues long. Trimming took 3 bases from V and 9 from J, leaving 6 bases between them. CDR3 sequence reads: CASSFSATIYF. CDR3 DNA: TGTGCCAGCAGTTTTAGTGCCACCATATATTTT.

This clone turned up a few times. The chain combines TRBV7-8 with TRBJ2-7, with D possibly being TRBD2 (6 bases). Trimming removed 5 bases from V and 2 bases from J, with 25 bases in between. CDR1 SGHVS and CDR2 FQNEAQ come from the germline V gene. This CDR3 has 18 residues. The CDR3 loop reads CASSRSFLFGSQTYEQYF. In DNA form, the CDR3 reads TGTGCCAGCAGCCGATCGTTTCTTTTCGGGAGCCAAACCTACGAGCAGTACTTC.

The V gene is TRBV7-3, the J gene TRBJ2-1; TRBD1 agrees at 7 bases. V dropped 5 bases and J dropped 9; count of bases not matched to a gene: 7. The CDR3 is 13 amino acids. Looked up from germline, CDR1 is SGHTA and CDR2 is FQGTGA. The CDR3 protein is CASSADRVGEQFF. The CDR3 DNA sequence: TGTGCCAGCAGCGCCGACAGGGTCGGTGAGCAGTTCTTC.

The chain recombines TRBV9 with TRBJ2-7; 8 nucleotides align to TRBD1. The CDR3 is made up of 15 amino acids. Germline V CDR1 and CDR2: SGDLS, YYNGEE. V gave up 4 bases and J gave up 6 bases; unmatched junction bases: 12. The CDR3 region has the DNA TGTGCCAGCAGCCCTCGACAGGGGACGTCGACCGAGCAGTACTTC. Its translation is CASSPRQGTSTEQYF. Looking up the rest from reference TRBV9 and TRBJ2-7 gives the full variable domain: DSGVTQTPKHLITATGQRVTLRCSPRSGDLSVYWYQQSLDQGLQFLIQYYNGEERAKGNILERFSAQQFPDLHSELNLSSLELGDSALYFCASSPRQGTSTEQYFGPGTRLTVT.

The V call is TRBV18, the J call TRBJ2-7, with D uncertain. Germline-derived CDR1 and CDR2 are KGHSH and LQKENI. This CDR3 is built from 13 residues. V shed 3 bases and J shed 0 bases, with 6 bases lying between them. Written as DNA, the CDR3 is TGTGCCAGCTCACCGCCTAGCTCCTACGAGCAGTACTTC. The encoded protein is CASSPPSSYEQYF. The full variable domain, in which reference TRBV18 and TRBJ2-7 provide the parts outside the CDR3, is NAGVMQNPRHLVRRRGQEARLRCSPMKGHSHVYWYRQLPEEGLKFMVYLQKENIIDESGMPKERFSAEFPKEGPSILRIQQVVRGDSAAYFCASSPPSSYEQYFGPGTRLTVT.

The chain is built from TRBV12-3 or TRBV12-4 and TRBJ1-2, with D perhaps matching TRBD1 (5 bases). V shed 1 base and J shed 7 bases, with 10 bases lying between them. This CDR3 spans 13 amino acids. The CDR3 bases are TGTGCCAGCAGTTTAGTAGGTGGGGCTGGCTACACCTTC. Its translation is CASSLVGGAGYTF.

This chain uses TRBV6-4 with TRBJ2-1, with a tentative D call TRBD1 (6 bases). V lost 3 bases, J lost 4 bases, and 13 bases lay in between. The CDR3 runs to 15 residues. Germline V gene data show CDR1 as MRHNA and CDR2 as SNTAGT. The CDR3 bases are TGTGCCAGCAGTGAGTATACAGGGCCTTACAATGAGCAGTTCTTC. This gives the protein CASSEYTGPYNEQFF.

The rearrangement links TRBV19 to TRBJ2-7; D gene uncertain. Trimming took 3 bases from V and 6 from J, leaving 9 bases between them. This CDR3 comprises 12 residues. Germline V gives CDR1 LNHDA, CDR2 SQIVND (reference sequence). This CDR3 is CASSIPPSEQYF. In DNA, the CDR3 is TGTGCCAGTAGTATTCCCCCCAGCGAGCAGTACTTC. The full variable domain, rest sourced from reference TRBV19 and TRBJ2-7, is DGGITQSPKYLFRKEGQNVTLSCEQNLNHDAMYWYRQDPGQGLRLIYYSQIVNDFQKGDIAEGYSVSREKKESFPLTVTSAQKNPTAFYLCASSIPPSEQYFGPGTRLTVT.

The chain uses TRBV10-3 and TRBJ1-1; 8 nucleotides line up with TRBD1. The CDR3 extends over 13 amino acids. Germline CDR1 and CDR2: ENHRY and SYGVKD. V shed 6 bases and J 6 bases; nucleotides not matched to a gene: 6. DNA for the CDR3: TGTGCCATCAGAGGGACAGGAGGCGCTGAAGCTTTCTTT. It encodes CAIRGTGGAEAFF.

This clone appeared once. The rearrangement links TRBV30 to TRBJ2-7, with 7 bases that match TRBD1. V lost 0 bases, J lost 2 bases, and 4 bases stayed unmatched. From germline, CDR1 is GTSNPN and CDR2 SVGIG (reference sequence). The CDR3 has 14 residues. The CDR3 region has the DNA TGTGCCTGGAGTGTACGACAGGGTCCCTACGAGCAGTACTTC. Protein: CAWSVRQGPYEQYF.

The chain links TRBV19 to TRBJ2-7, with TRBD1 identical over 12 bases. V was pared by 6 bases and J by 5 bases, with 8 bases of the junction left unmatched. This CDR3 contains 15 residues. CDR1 is LNHDA and CDR2 is SQIVND in the germline V gene (reference sequence). The CDR3 reads CASRPWGQGADEQYF. The CDR3 region has the DNA TGTGCCAGTAGGCCTTGGGGACAGGGGGCCGACGAGCAGTACTTC. Full variable domain (remainder filled in from reference TRBV19 and TRBJ2-7): DGGITQSPKYLFRKEGQNVTLSCEQNLNHDAMYWYRQDPGQGLRLIYYSQIVNDFQKGDIAEGYSVSREKKESFPLTVTSAQKNPTAFYLCASRPWGQGADEQYFGPGTRLTVT.

V and J are TRBV4-3 and TRBJ2-1; 8 nucleotides agree with TRBD1. Germline trimming cut 2 bases from V and 5 bases from J; bases unmatched to any gene: 17. Germline values: CDR1 LGHNA, CDR2 YSLEER. The CDR3 totals 19 residues. The CDR3 nucleotides read TGCGCCAGCAGCCAACACCTGATGGACAGGGACATGTATAACAATGAGCAGTTCTTC. Amino acid sequence: CASSQHLMDRDMYNNEQFF.

This clone was observed a few times. This chain connects TRBV6-2 or TRBV6-3 to TRBJ1-5; 10 bases match TRBD1. The V gene end was trimmed by 2 bases and the J gene end by 2 bases; junction bases not matched to a gene: 15. CDR1 is MNHEY and CDR2 is SVGEGT in the germline V gene. The length of the CDR3 is 20 residues. The CDR3 DNA is TGTGCCAGCAGTTACATCCGGGACAGGGGTGGAATTGGTGGCAATCAGCCCCAGCATTTT. Translating gives CASSYIRDRGGIGGNQPQHF.

This rearrangement joins TRBV2 to TRBJ1-1; D is ambiguous. The CDR3 spans 14 residues. CDR1 and CDR2 (germline): SNHLY, FYNNEI. Trimming left V 7 bases short and J 1 base short, with 13 bases between. CDR3 DNA: TGTGCCAGCATCCAAGAGGCAGAGAACACTGAAGCTTTCTTT. Encoded protein: CASIQEAENTEAFF. Based on the CDR3 plus reference TRBV2 and TRBJ1-1, the full variable domain is EPEVTQTPSHQVTQMGQEVILRCVPISNHLYFYWYRQILGQKVEFLVSFYNNEISEKSEIFDDQFSVERPDGSNFTLKIRSTKLEDSAMYFCASIQEAENTEAFFGQGTRLTVV.

The chain carries TRBV10-3 and TRBJ2-1; 11 bases map to TRBD2. This CDR3 has 14 residues. Germline V gene sequence: CDR1 ENHRY, CDR2 SYGVKD. V dropped 10 bases and J dropped 1; count of bases not matched to a gene: 3. DNA for the CDR3: TGTGCCAGCCGACTAGCGGGGTCCTACAATGAGCAGTTCTTC. This gives the protein CASRLAGSYNEQFF.

The rearrangement links TRBV13 to TRBJ2-1; 12 bases align to TRBD2. The CDR3 has 17 amino acids. The V gene end was trimmed by 5 bases and the J gene end by 9 bases; junction bases not matched to a gene: 14. Germline V gene data show CDR1 as PRHDT and CDR2 as FYEKMQ (reference sequence). CDR3: CASSQLAGGPLSGEQFF. Written as DNA, the CDR3 is TGTGCCAGCAGCCAACTAGCGGGGGGCCCCCTGAGTGGTGAGCAGTTCTTC.